The 32 T cell receptor beta chains below were found in one sample sequenced in a study of T cells after yellow fever vaccination. TCRdb fed the 5' RACE reads into MiXCR, producing one record per CDR3 protein. The sample lists roughly 160,000 distinct CDR3 sequences, around 7.3% occurring once. Sequenced material: CD4+ T cells sorted from PBMCs, taken about 5 days after the first yellow fever vaccination. The receptor source for this set is a man younger than 35 who received the YFV17D yellow fever vaccine.

Ten or more counts support this clonotype. The chain joins TRBV6-2 or TRBV6-3 to TRBJ1-5, with 7 positions matching TRBD1. CDR1 and CDR2 (germline): MNHEY, SVGEGT. This CDR3 contains 15 residues. V shed 2 bases, J shed 2 bases, and the junction held 3 bases outside the gene matches. The CDR3 region has the DNA TGTGCCAGCAGTTACGATCAGGGGGGCAATCAGCCCCAGCATTTT. Its protein product is CASSYDQGGNQPQHF.

There are a few counts of this clonotype. The chain employs TRBV4-3 and TRBJ2-5; 11 bases are a match to TRBD1. Per germline, CDR1 LGHNA and CDR2 YSLEER. The CDR3 totals 19 residues. V was pared by 1 base and J by 2 bases, with 12 bases of the junction left unmatched. In nucleotides, the CDR3 is TGCGCCAGCAGCCAAGGGGACAGGGGGACTTACGGGGGACAAGAGACCCAGTACTTC. It specifies CASSQGDRGTYGGQETQYF.

CDR3 protein: CASSPTGFYEQYV. In DNA, the CDR3 is TGTGCCAGCAGCCCTACAGGGTTCTACGAGCAGTACGTC. The rearrangement links TRBV7-2 to TRBJ2-7; TRBD1 is a possible D gene (6 bases). Germline CDR1 SGHTA, CDR2 FQGNSA. This CDR3 contains 13 residues. Trimming pared 5 bases from V and 3 bases from J, leaving 11 bases between.

This clonotype was detected many times. The gene calls are TRBV6-5 and TRBJ2-2, with TRBD1 matching 8 bases. The CDR3 is 16 amino acids. Germline CDR1 reads MNHEY; CDR2 reads SVGAGI. V shed 4 bases, J shed 4 bases, and the junction held 8 bases outside the gene matches. CDR3: CASSWQGAMVTGELFF. Here the CDR3 DNA reads TGTGCCAGCAGTTGGCAGGGGGCGATGGTCACCGGGGAGCTGTTTTTT.

This clonotype was seen ten or more times. The chain uses TRBV4-3 and TRBJ1-5; no definite D call. Germline V lookup: CDR1 LGHNA, CDR2 YSLEER. This CDR3 is 16 amino acids long. V was clipped by 4 bases and J by 1 base, with 14 bases between them. This chain's CDR3 is CASSRRLGGSNQPQHF. The CDR3 DNA follows: TGCGCCAGCAGCCGGAGGTTGGGCGGGAGCAATCAGCCCCAGCATTTT.

This clonotype was recorded at least ten times. The chain is built from TRBV7-2 and TRBJ2-2, with D possibly matching TRBD1 (5 bases). Germline V CDR1 and CDR2: SGHTA, FQGNSA. V was pared by 5 bases and J by 4 bases, with 14 bases between. CDR3 length: 15 residues. CDR3 protein: CASSLRDGATGELFF. DNA for the CDR3: TGTGCCAGCAGCCTCAGGGATGGGGCCACCGGGGAGCTGTTTTTT.

This clonotype occurred many times. The chain joins TRBV6-2 or TRBV6-3 to TRBJ2-7; a possible D gene is TRBD1 (6 bases). The V end lost 4 bases, the J end lost 5 bases, and 15 bases lay between the germline ends. Germline-derived CDR1 and CDR2 are MNHEY and SVGEGT. The CDR3 totals 14 residues. CDR3 region: CASSSRTAGDEQYV. CDR3 bases: TGTGCCAGCAGTTCCCGGACAGCTGGCGACGAGCAGTACGTC.

The gene calls are TRBV12-3 or TRBV12-4 and TRBJ1-6, with D maybe TRBD1 (5 bases). This CDR3 has 14 residues. The germline V and J ends were trimmed by 5 bases and 7 bases, with 12 bases remaining between them. CDR3 bases: TGTGCCAGCAGTCAACAGGCGAGGAATTCACCCCTCCACTTT. As protein: CASSQQARNSPLHF.

The rearrangement joins TRBV25-1 to TRBJ1-4; tentatively, D is TRBD1 (6 bases). Germline V gives CDR1 MGHDK, CDR2 SYGVNS. The CDR3 runs 16 residues. V was cut by 1 base and J by 8 bases, with 17 bases left in between. DNA of the CDR3: TGTGCCAGCAGTGAATTAGGGGGGCCTGGTTCCGAAAAACTGTTTTTT. Its protein is CASSELGGPGSEKLFF.

This clonotype has a count of ten or more. The chain employs TRBV7-2 and TRBJ1-1; D not resolved. Germline V gives CDR1 SGHTA, CDR2 FQGNSA. This CDR3 spans 13 amino acids. The V end was cut by 6 bases, the J end by 1 base, with 9 bases between. The CDR3 DNA follows: TGTGCCAGCAGTCTTCAGAAGAACACTGAAGCTTTCTTT. Translating gives CASSLQKNTEAFF.

The chain recombines TRBV5-6 with TRBJ1-5; TRBD1 is a possible D gene (6 bases). The germline gives CDR1 SGHDT, CDR2 YYEEEE. This CDR3 is 13 amino acids long. The V end was cut by 3 bases, the J end by 10 bases, with 14 bases between. The CDR3 is CASSWATGTPQHF. The CDR3 nucleotides are TGTGCCAGCAGCTGGGCCACCGGGACACCCCAGCATTTT.

This clonotype has just a few counts. The V and J genes are TRBV7-9 and TRBJ2-2, with D perhaps matching TRBD1 or TRBD2 (5 bases each). CDR3 length equals 15 residues. Trimming stripped 5 bases from V and 0 bases from J, with 10 bases between. Germline V gene lookup returns CDR1 SEHNR and CDR2 FQNEAQ (reference sequence). The CDR3 coding sequence is TGTGCCAGCAGCCGGGACGCCCCGAACACCGGGGAGCTGTTTTTT. Its translation: CASSRDAPNTGELFF.

This clonotype was detected only a few times. V usage is TRBV12-3 or TRBV12-4 and J usage is TRBJ1-3; D is unclear. There are 12 residues in the CDR3. V was trimmed by 8 bases and J by 4 bases, leaving 9 bases between them. CDR3 DNA: TGTGCCAGCCAAAGCCGGGGAAACACCATATATTTT. As protein: CASQSRGNTIYF.

In this sample, this clonotype turned up a few times. The chain recombines TRBV7-8 with TRBJ2-5, with D possibly being TRBD1 or TRBD2 (5 bases each). The V and J ends lost 5 bases and 7 bases respectively, with 8 bases between them. Per the germline V gene, CDR1 is SGHVS and CDR2 is FQNEAQ. This CDR3 has 11 residues. Here the CDR3 reads CASSHGGTQYF. Here the CDR3 DNA reads TGTGCCAGCAGCCATGGGGGGACCCAGTACTTC.

This clonotype appeared many times. The chain links TRBV9 to TRBJ2-5; 10 positions agree with TRBD2. Per germline, CDR1 SGDLS and CDR2 YYNGEE. Germline trimming cut 2 bases from V and 0 bases from J; bases unmatched to any gene: 1. The CDR3 is 15 residues long. CDR3 bases: TGTGCCAGCAGCGTGGGGACTAGCGACCAAGAGACCCAGTACTTC. This codes for CASSVGTSDQETQYF.

About this clonotype: A much larger clonotype is one base distant, so this may be a read error. The gene calls are TRBV4-3 and TRBJ2-1, with D possibly matching TRBD1 (6 bases). The CDR3 extends over 15 amino acids. The germline V gene has CDR1 LGHNA and CDR2 YSLEER. In DNA, the CDR3 is TGCGACAGCAGCTCTACAAGGGGGTCCTACAATGAGCAGTTCTTC. Residues: CDSSSTRGSYNEQFF.

The CDR3 nucleotides are TGCGCCAGCAGCTTGGAACGAAGAAACCAAGAGACCCAGTACTTC. Translating gives CASSLERRNQETQYF. This chain uses TRBV5-1 with TRBJ2-5; unclear D gene. The CDR3 loop spans 15 amino acids. Germline CDR1 reads SGHRS; CDR2 reads YFSETQ. The V end lost 0 bases, the J end lost 0 bases, and 9 bases lay between the germline ends. The variable domain in full, with the rest retrieved from reference TRBV5-1 and TRBJ2-5, is KAGVTQTPRYLIKTRGQQVTLSCSPISGHRSVSWYQQTPGQGLQFLFEYFSETQRNKGNFPGRFSGRQFSNSRSEMNVSTLELGDSALYLCASSLERRNQETQYFGPGTRLLVL.

V gene TRBV11-2 combines with J gene TRBJ2-6; D unclear. From germline, CDR1 is SGHAT and CDR2 FQNNGV. V was cut by 1 base and J by 0 bases, with 13 bases left in between. The CDR3 sequence is 18 residues long. The CDR3, as DNA: TGTGCCAGCAGCTTAGGGGTCCCCTCCCTCTCTGGGGCCAACGTCCTGACTTTC. It codes for CASSLGVPSLSGANVLTF.

The chain's CDR3 is CASSLVRLPGATEAFF. The CDR3 DNA reads TGTGCCAGCAGCTTAGTTCGGCTTCCGGGGGCCACTGAAGCTTTCTTT. The chain carries TRBV7-9 and TRBJ1-1, with a weak D call TRBD1 (6 bases). The germline V gene has CDR1 SEHNR and CDR2 FQNEAQ (reference sequence). Between the trimmed V and J ends, which lost 1 base and 4 bases, there was a span of 16 bases. CDR3 length: 16 amino acids.

This clonotype occurred many times. J is TRBJ1-1 and V is TRBV2, with D hard to call. Germline V CDR1 and CDR2: SNHLY, FYNNEI. CDR3 length: 12 amino acids. V was clipped by 9 bases and J by 6 bases, with 14 bases between them. In nucleotides, the CDR3 is TGTGCCAGTCTCCGAGAGATCCCTGAAGCTTTCTTT. This codes for CASLREIPEAFF.

This clonotype was observed a few times. The chain couples TRBV6-5 to TRBJ2-7; 9 nucleotides line up with TRBD1. The V gene end was trimmed by 5 bases and the J gene end by 6 bases; junction bases not matched to a gene: 5. The CDR3 length is 13 residues. The germline V gene encodes CDR1 MNHEY and CDR2 SVGAGI. The CDR3 nucleotides are TGTGCCAGCAGTCCGGGACAGGGCGGCGAGCAGTACTTC. Protein product: CASSPGQGGEQYF.

The table lists this clonotype with many counts. The chain carries TRBV30 and TRBJ2-7; 9 positions match TRBD1. The V gene end was trimmed by 4 bases and the J gene end by 4 bases; junction bases not matched to a gene: 5. Looked up from germline, CDR1 is GTSNPN and CDR2 is SVGIG (reference sequence). CDR3 length equals 13 residues. The CDR3 sequence: CAWTEDRGYEQYF. The CDR3 nucleotides are TGTGCCTGGACTGAGGACAGGGGTTACGAGCAGTACTTC.

This clonotype was detected only a few times. The chain links TRBV19 to TRBJ1-1; 7 nucleotides agree with TRBD1. The CDR3 loop spans 15 amino acids. Germline lookup yields CDR1 LNHDA and CDR2 SQIVND (reference sequence). The V gene end was trimmed by 9 bases and the J gene end by 4 bases; junction bases not matched to a gene: 14. CDR3 in DNA: TGTGCCAGCCCCACCTACCCTTACAGGGGCACTGAAGCTTTCTTT. Encoded protein: CASPTYPYRGTEAFF.

This clonotype was detected a few times. The rearrangement links TRBV19 to TRBJ1-4; 7 bases line up with TRBD1. Looked up from germline, CDR1 is LNHDA and CDR2 is SQIVND (reference sequence). Trimming cost V 4 bases and J 4 bases; bases outside gene matches: 6. The CDR3 contains 15 residues. The CDR3 reads CASSKTGIFNEKLFF. The CDR3 DNA reads TGTGCCAGTAGTAAGACAGGGATCTTTAATGAAAAACTGTTTTTT.

This clonotype has just a few counts. The J gene is TRBJ2-7, the V gene TRBV6-5; 7 nucleotides match TRBD1. CDR1 is MNHEY and CDR2 is SVGAGI in the germline V gene. This CDR3 has 16 residues. V was clipped by 0 bases and J by 2 bases; unmatched bases: 7. The CDR3 spells CASSYSWGQQAYEQYF. The CDR3 DNA reads as TGTGCCAGCAGTTACTCGTGGGGACAGCAAGCCTACGAGCAGTACTTC.

This clonotype was counted at least ten times. This sequence joins TRBV19 and TRBJ2-2; D may be TRBD2 (5 bases). Germline values: CDR1 LNHDA, CDR2 SQIVND (reference sequence). Trimming shortened V by 6 bases and J by 0 bases, and 17 bases separated the two germline ends. This CDR3 contains 17 residues. In nucleotides, the CDR3 is TGTGCCAGTAGAGACCCGACGGGAAAAACGAACACCGGGGAGCTGTTTTTT. Translated: CASRDPTGKTNTGELFF.

This clonotype was seen many times. The rearrangement uses TRBV20-1 and TRBJ1-3; D gene uncertain. Trimming removed 6 bases from V and 0 bases from J, with 9 bases in between. CDR3 length equals 13 residues. Germline CDR1 DFQATT, CDR2 SNEGSKA (reference sequence). CDR3 nucleotide sequence: TGCAGTGCCTTCGCAGGCTCTGGAAACACCATATATTTT. As protein: CSAFAGSGNTIYF.

This clonotype was recorded a few times. This rearrangement joins TRBV5-5 to TRBJ2-1, with 10 positions matching TRBD2. This CDR3 contains 12 residues. The germline CDR1 and CDR2 sequences are SGHKS and YYEKEE (reference sequence). After removal of 1 base from V and 14 bases from J, the junction contained 3 bases not matched to a gene. The CDR3 sequence: CASSLTSGAEFF. The CDR3 DNA reads TGTGCCAGCAGCTTGACTAGCGGGGCGGAGTTCTTC.

This clonotype was counted ten times or more. At one of its ends the junction is not consistent with the germline gene, which may arise from a read error. The J gene is TRBJ2-1, the V gene TRBV20-1; D unclear. Germline V gene data show CDR1 as DFQATT and CDR2 as SNEGSKA (reference sequence). There are 11 residues in the CDR3. The CDR3 bases are TGCAGTGCCAGAGGCTACAATGAGCAGTTCTTC. This encodes CSARGYNEQFF.

At least ten counts were recorded for this clonotype. CDR3 sequence reads: CASSSSWGRTEAFF. DNA for the CDR3: TGTGCCAGCAGTTCCTCGTGGGGCCGAACTGAAGCTTTCTTT. This chain connects TRBV7-9 to TRBJ1-1, with TRBD1 as a possible D gene (5 bases). The CDR3 covers 14 residues. V was pared by 6 bases and J by 5 bases, with 16 bases between. Germline-derived CDR1 and CDR2 are SEHNR and FQNEAQ (reference sequence). The full variable domain, in which reference TRBV7-9 and TRBJ1-1 provide the parts outside the CDR3, is DTGVSQNPRHKITKRGQNVTFRCDPISEHNRLYWYRQTLGQGPEFLTYFQNEAQLEKSRLLSDRFSAERPKGSFSTLEIQRTEQGDSAMYLCASSSSWGRTEAFFGQGTRLTVV.

This clonotype was recorded at least ten times. The chain is built from TRBV10-3 and TRBJ2-1, with D tentatively TRBD1 (6 bases). The CDR3 sequence is 13 residues long. The V and J ends lost 2 bases and 7 bases respectively, with 9 bases between them. Germline V lookup: CDR1 ENHRY, CDR2 SYGVKD. DNA for the CDR3: TGTGCCATCAGTGAGATACAGGGAAATGAGCAGTTCTTC. Its protein product is CAISEIQGNEQFF.

This clonotype has ten or more counts. The chain couples TRBV20-1 to TRBJ2-3; perhaps TRBD2 as D (7 bases). CDR1 is DFQATT, CDR2 SNEGSKA, per germline (reference sequence). V dropped 3 bases and J dropped 5 bases, with 18 bases sitting between them. There are 15 residues in the CDR3. The CDR3 sequence is CSASRTRGAGDTQYF. The CDR3 bases are TGCAGTGCTAGCCGAACCCGGGGGGCGGGAGATACGCAGTATTTT.